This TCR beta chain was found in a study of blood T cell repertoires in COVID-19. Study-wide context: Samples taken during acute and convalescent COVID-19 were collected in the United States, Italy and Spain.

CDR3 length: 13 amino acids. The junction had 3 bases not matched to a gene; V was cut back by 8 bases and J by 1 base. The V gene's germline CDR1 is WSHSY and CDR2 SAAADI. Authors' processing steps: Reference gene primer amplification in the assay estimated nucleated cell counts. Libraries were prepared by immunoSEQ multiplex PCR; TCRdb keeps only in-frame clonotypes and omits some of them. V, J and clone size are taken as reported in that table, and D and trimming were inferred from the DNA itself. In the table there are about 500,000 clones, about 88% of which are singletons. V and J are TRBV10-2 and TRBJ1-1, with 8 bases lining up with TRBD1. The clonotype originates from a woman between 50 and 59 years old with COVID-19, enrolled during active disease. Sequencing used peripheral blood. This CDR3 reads CASGGQGNTEAFF. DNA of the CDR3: TGCGCCAGCGGCGGACAGGGGAACACTGAAGCTTTCTTT.